The rows below give T cell receptor beta chains drawn from one sample of a study of human thymus T cells. Sequencing was performed with immunoSEQ multiplex PCR; in TCRdb, only in-frame clones are kept and a portion is missing. Seen here are 46,000 or so clones, more than 85% observed once, and the top ten hold over 0.15%. Sequenced material: blood. These TCRs come from a girl less than two years old with a congenital heart defect but otherwise immunologically healthy. Both conserved end residues are part of each CDR3. A D gene is named only where the DNA matches it firmly. Some rows mark clone size as missing; the rest say once, few, many or name a class of expanded clone.

-	TRBJ1-2	TRBV6-1	-	TGTGCCAGCAGTGGGACAGCCTACTATGGCTACACCTTC	CASSGTAYYGYTF
-	TRBJ2-5	TRBV7-9	-	TGTGCCAGCAGCTTAACGCGTGGGTTCCAAGGGGAGACCCAGTACTTC	CASSLTRGFQGETQYF
TRBD1	TRBJ1-3	TRBV6-6	-	TGTGCCAGCAGTTACCGGGACAGCTCTGGAAACACCATATATTTT	CASSYRDSSGNTIYF
-	TRBJ1-2	TRBV15	few	TGTGCCACCAGCCCAGCTAACTATGGCTACACCTTC	CATSPANYGYTF
-	TRBJ2-5	TRBV28	-	TGTGCCAGCAGTTTATTAGCCAGGGAGACCCAGTACTTC	CASSLLARETQYF
-	TRBJ2-5	TRBV5-1	-	TGCGCCAGCAGCTTCACGGGAATGGGACGAGAGACCCAGTACTTC	CASSFTGMGRETQYF
-	TRBJ2-2	TRBV5-1	-	TGCGCCAGCAGCTTGATAGGGTCTTCGGGGACCGGGGAGCTGTTTTTT	CASSLIGSSGTGELFF
TRBD2	TRBJ2-2	TRBV19	-	TGTGCCAGTAGGCCCGGACTAGCGGGAGGGCCTCGCACCGGGGAGCTGTTTTTT	CASRPGLAGGPRTGELFF
-	TRBJ1-3	TRBV7-2	-	TGTGCCAGCAGCTTAGCGGGGGGGAGGCGCTCTGGAAACACCATATATTTT	CASSLAGGRRSGNTIYF
-	TRBJ2-7	TRBV4-3	-	TGCGCCAGCAGCCAAGATGCGGTAAGAGGAACCAGGTACTTC	CASSQDAVRGTRYF
-	TRBJ1-2	TRBV6-6	once	TGTGCCAGCAGTTACGGTCGGGAGGATGGCTACACCTTC	CASSYGREDGYTF
-	TRBJ1-1	TRBV7-9	-	TGTGCCAGCAGCCCGGCGCAGGAACCCTCCAGCTTT	CASSPAQEPSSF
-	TRBJ2-5	TRBV28	-	TGTGCCAGCAGTTTACCCCACCTTATAGGTCAGGGAGAGACCCAGTACTTC	CASSLPHLIGQGETQYF
-	TRBJ1-5	TRBV5-6	-	TGTGCCAGCAGCCTGCTTCGGGAGAGCAATCAGCCCCAGCATTTT	CASSLLRESNQPQHF
TRBD1	TRBJ2-3	TRBV18	-	TGTGCCAGCTCACCACCGGGACAGACCACAGATACGCAGTATTTT	CASSPPGQTTDTQYF
-	TRBJ1-2	TRBV28	-	TGTGCCAGCAGTTTAGGGGGGTTTGGCTACACCTTC	CASSLGGFGYTF
TRBD2	TRBJ2-7	TRBV10-1	-	TGCGCCAGCAGTGAGTCCAAGGGCGGGAGGGCCTACGAGCAGTACTTC	CASSESKGGRAYEQYF
-	TRBJ2-3	TRBV2	-	TGTGCCAGCAGTGCCCCAGATACGCAGTATTTT	CASSAPDTQYF
TRBD1	TRBJ1-2	TRBV29-1	-	TGCAGCGTAACAGGGGGAGCTAACTATGGCTACACCTTC	CSVTGGANYGYTF
TRBD2	TRBJ2-1	TRBV20-1	-	TGCAGTAGGCGACTAGCGAATGAGCAGTTCTTC	CSRRLANEQFF
-	TRBJ1-1	TRBV5-4	-	TGTGCCAGCAGCTTTGTCGAGATGAACACTGAAGCTTTCTTT	CASSFVEMNTEAFF
TRBD1	TRBJ2-4	TRBV4-2	-	TGTGCCAGCAGCCAAGAACGACAGGGGGCTGGGACGGACATTCAGTACTTC	CASSQERQGAGTDIQYF
-	TRBJ2-2	TRBV19	-	TGTGCCAGTAGTATAGCGGGGGGCTGGGAGCTGTTTTTT	CASSIAGGWELFF
TRBD2	TRBJ2-5	TRBV28	-	TGTGCCAGCAGCCTCCAGACTAGCGGGAGAGAGACCCAGTACTTC	CASSLQTSGRETQYF
-	TRBJ2-1	TRBV9	-	TGTGCCAGCAGCGCTAGCTCGGAAAATGAGCAGTTCTTC	CASSASSENEQFF
TRBD2	TRBJ2-1	TRBV19	-	TGTGCCAGTAGCGTCGGACTAGCTCACTACAATGAGCAGTTCTTC	CASSVGLAHYNEQFF
-	TRBJ1-5	TRBV7-9	-	TGTGCCAGCAGCTCGACGGCCCAAGATCAGCCCCAGCATTTT	CASSSTAQDQPQHF
-	TRBJ2-3	TRBV5-1	-	TGCGCCAGCAGCTTGGGTTTGGAGGCCACGCAGTATTTT	CASSLGLEATQYF
-	TRBJ1-5	TRBV10-2	-	TGCGCCAGCAGTGAGTCATCCCCTAATCAGCCCCAGCATTTT	CASSESSPNQPQHF
TRBD1	TRBJ2-2	TRBV29-1	-	TGCAGCGTGCTCGGGACAGGGGGGATCACCGGGGAGCTGTTTTTT	CSVLGTGGITGELFF
-	TRBJ1-4	TRBV18	-	TGTGCCAGCTCACCAAGGGGGGCGCATGAAAAACTGTTTTTT	CASSPRGAHEKLFF
TRBD1	TRBJ2-7	TRBV19	-	TGTGCCAGTAGTATAGCCGGGACAGGGTCGCGCTCCTACGAGCAGTACTTC	CASSIAGTGSRSYEQYF
-	TRBJ2-1	TRBV4-3	-	TGCGCCAGCAGCCAAGGGGCTAGAGACTACTACAATGAGCAGTTCTTC	CASSQGARDYYNEQFF
-	TRBJ1-5	TRBV7-2	-	TGTGCCAGCAGCCCACCCCCCAGCAATCAGCCCCAGCATTTT	CASSPPPSNQPQHF
TRBD1	TRBJ1-2	TRBV6-1	-	TGTGCCAGCAGTGGAGCAGGGGGCGCGATCTGGTCTGGCTACACCTTC	CASSGAGGAIWSGYTF
-	TRBJ2-1	TRBV5-6	-	TGTGCCAGCAGGCCTTTTATTTGGGGTGAGCAGTTCTTC	CASRPFIWGEQFF
-	TRBJ2-2	TRBV18	-	TGTGCCAGCTCACCAACGGATATTGGGAACACCGGGGAGCTGTTTTTT	CASSPTDIGNTGELFF
-	TRBJ1-1	TRBV19	-	TGTGCCAGTAGTTCCGACCTGAACACTGAAGCTTTCTTT	CASSSDLNTEAFF
TRBD1	TRBJ2-7	TRBV10-3	once	TGTGCCATCAGTGTGGGACAGGGGAAGGCCTACGAGCAGTACTTC	CAISVGQGKAYEQYF
TRBD1	TRBJ1-1	TRBV27	-	TGTGCCAGCAGCGGGACAGGCCACACTGAAGCTTTCTTT	CASSGTGHTEAFF